This is a list of T cell receptor beta chains from one sample in a study of technical replicates of blood from a handful of donors. The data were produced by immunoSEQ multiplex PCR, yet TCRdb's version contains in-frame clones alone and is incomplete. In the table there are roughly 70,000 clones, 93% of which are singletons. The sequenced material came from T cells isolated from PBMCs. These receptors originate from a human donor in good health. Both conserved end residues are trimmed from each CDR3. The D gene is left open where the match is weak. Only part of the rows carry a size: once, few, many, or a class if the clone is expanded.

D	J	V	length	size	CDR3
.	TRBJ2-7	TRBV11-1	12	.	ASSLQTGTYEQY
.	TRBJ1-6	TRBV2	11	.	ASGGEYNSPLH
.	TRBJ1-5	TRBV27	13	.	ASSLSGDSNQPQH
.	TRBJ2-7	TRBV18	14	.	ASSDISGRSSYEQY
.	TRBJ2-5	TRBV14	10	.	ASSQGRETQY
.	TRBJ2-6	TRBV28	13	.	ASSNWASGANVLT
.	TRBJ1-1	TRBV7-2	7	.	ASSSVAF
.	TRBJ1-6	TRBV6-1	11	.	ASRRGYNSPLH
.	TRBJ2-7	TRBV2	11	once	ASSGDFRLEQY
TRBD1	TRBJ2-3	TRBV6-5	13	once	ASSYTGTGTDTQY
.	TRBJ1-2	TRBV2	16	.	ASGGHAVTAASNYGYT
.	TRBJ1-1	TRBV30	11	once	AWEDTLNTEAF
TRBD1	TRBJ1-4	TRBV25-1	14	.	ASGGVTGVLGEKLF